This TCR beta chain was retrieved from a study of vaccination and CD4 T cells after COVID-19. The wider study: Nasal swab PCR had shown SARS-CoV-2 positivity in the convalescent patients (roughly 9 mild cases, one severe case).

Treatment noted: roughly 11-day PBMC culture with coronavirus spike peptide pools or control peptides (ViraFEST assay). ViraFEST expanded antigen-specific T cells with peptide pools, then sequenced TCRs. IL-2 at around 10 IU/ml and peptide pools at 9 to 10 ug/ml were added to PBMCs cultured at roughly 2 million per well. Sequenced with the Oncomine TCR Beta short-read assay was DNA taken from cultured CD4+ T cells. One entry per CDR3 protein, called by TCRdb with MiXCR from the PCR reads. The table has some 16,000 distinct CDR3 sequences, approximately 57% seen once; the top ten hold around 12%. There are 15 residues in the CDR3. V was cut by 6 bases and J by 9 bases, with 18 bases left in between. Looked up from germline, CDR1 is KGHSH and CDR2 is LQKENI. Remarks on this clonotype: Its antigen is unidentified.

The receptor was derived from a human donor who had recovered from COVID-19. The sample comprised CD4+ T cells from blood, cultured in vitro. The chain joins TRBV18 to TRBJ1-6; D may be TRBD1 (6 bases). The CDR3, as DNA: TGTGCCAGCTCCCCTACACGGCAGGGGAGTTCACCCCTCCACTTT. Protein product: CASSPTRQGSSPLHF.